The 3 T cell receptor beta chains given below trace back to one sample, sequenced in a study of T cell responses to AZD1222 COVID-19 vaccine. The repertoire was sequenced with immunoSEQ multiplex PCR; TCRdb's copy has only in-frame clones and lacks some. The sample lists about 86,000 clones, approximately 89% seen once, with approximately 5% in the top ten. The sample consisted of peripheral blood, taken 28 days after the second AZD1222 dose. These receptor sequences come from an adult who received the AZD1222 COVID-19 vaccine.

The chain's CDR3 is CASGFGRRGAPTGELFF. CDR3 nucleotides: TGTGCTAGTGGTTTTGGTCGGCGGGGGGCTCCCACCGGGGAGCTGTTTTTT. V usage is TRBV12-5 and J usage is TRBJ2-2; TRBD2 matches at 8 bases. Germline V gives CDR1 LGHNT, CDR2 FRNRAP. The V and J ends lost 3 bases and 4 bases, in that order; junction bases with no gene match: 10. The CDR3 spans 17 residues.

This chain links TRBV29-1 with TRBJ1-2, with D perhaps TRBD1 (5 bases). The CDR3 is made up of 13 amino acids. V gave up 5 bases and J gave up 6 bases, with 16 bases separating them. Germline V lookup: CDR1 SQVTM, CDR2 ANQGSEA. This CDR3 is CSVWEGTTHGYTF. In nucleotides, the CDR3 is TGCAGCGTTTGGGAGGGGACTACCCATGGCTACACCTTC.

The gene calls are TRBV4-2 and TRBJ2-1; tentative D call: TRBD2 (6 bases). V lost 4 bases, J lost 5 bases, and 12 bases lay in between. This CDR3 is 14 amino acids long. Looked up from germline, CDR1 is LGHNA and CDR2 is YNFKEQ. As DNA, the CDR3 is TGTGCCAGCAGCCGCGAAGGCGGGGACAATGAGCAGTTCTTC. Residues: CASSREGGDNEQFF.